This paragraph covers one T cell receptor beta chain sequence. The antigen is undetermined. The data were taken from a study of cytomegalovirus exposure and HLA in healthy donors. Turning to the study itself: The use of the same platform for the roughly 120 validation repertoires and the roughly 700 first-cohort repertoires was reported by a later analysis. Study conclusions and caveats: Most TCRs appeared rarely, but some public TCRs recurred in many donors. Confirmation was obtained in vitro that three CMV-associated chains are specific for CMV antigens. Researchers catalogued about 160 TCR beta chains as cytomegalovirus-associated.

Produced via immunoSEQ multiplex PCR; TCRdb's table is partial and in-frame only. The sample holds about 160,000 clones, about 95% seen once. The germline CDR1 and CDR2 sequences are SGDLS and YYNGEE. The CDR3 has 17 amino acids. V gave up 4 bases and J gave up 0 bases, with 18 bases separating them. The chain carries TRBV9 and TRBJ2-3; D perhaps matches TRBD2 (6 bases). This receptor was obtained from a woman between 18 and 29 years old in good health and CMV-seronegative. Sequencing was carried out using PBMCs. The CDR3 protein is CASSPTTTGDSTDTQYF. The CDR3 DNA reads TGTGCCAGCAGCCCTACCACGACGGGGGATAGCACAGATACGCAGTATTTT.